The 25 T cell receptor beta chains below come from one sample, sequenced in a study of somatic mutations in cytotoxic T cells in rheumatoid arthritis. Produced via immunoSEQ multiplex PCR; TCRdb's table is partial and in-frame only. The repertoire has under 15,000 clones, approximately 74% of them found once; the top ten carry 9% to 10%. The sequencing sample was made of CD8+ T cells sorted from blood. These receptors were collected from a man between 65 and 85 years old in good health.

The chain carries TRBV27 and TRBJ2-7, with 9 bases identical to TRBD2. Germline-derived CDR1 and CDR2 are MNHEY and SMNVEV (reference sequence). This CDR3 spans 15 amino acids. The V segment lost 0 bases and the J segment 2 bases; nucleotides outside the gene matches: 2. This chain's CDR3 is CASSLSGGGAYEQYF. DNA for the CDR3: TGTGCCAGCAGTTTATCGGGCGGGGGGGCCTACGAGCAGTACTTC.

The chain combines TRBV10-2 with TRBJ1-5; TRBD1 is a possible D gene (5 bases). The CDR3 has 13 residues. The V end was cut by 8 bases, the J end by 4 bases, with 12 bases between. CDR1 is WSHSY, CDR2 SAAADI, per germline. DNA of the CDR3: TGCGCCAGCTGCCAGGGACGGAATCAGCCCCAGCATTTT. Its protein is CASCQGRNQPQHF.

For the CDR3, the DNA is TGTGCCAGCACCCACGGGGACCGTACTTCGGGGCAGCCCCAGCATTTT. Translation gives CASTHGDRTSGQPQHF. This chain uses TRBV6-6 with TRBJ1-5, with a tentative D call TRBD1 (5 bases). Trimming took off 7 bases at V and 7 bases at J, with 23 bases between the two ends. The CDR3 totals 16 residues. Germline lookup yields CDR1 MNHNY and CDR2 SVGAGI (reference sequence).

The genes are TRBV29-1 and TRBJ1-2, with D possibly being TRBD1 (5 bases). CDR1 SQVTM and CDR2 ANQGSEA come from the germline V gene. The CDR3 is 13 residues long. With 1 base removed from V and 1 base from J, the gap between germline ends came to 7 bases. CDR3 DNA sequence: TGCAGCGTTGAAGTGGGGGGTAACTATGGCTACACCTTC. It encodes CSVEVGGNYGYTF.

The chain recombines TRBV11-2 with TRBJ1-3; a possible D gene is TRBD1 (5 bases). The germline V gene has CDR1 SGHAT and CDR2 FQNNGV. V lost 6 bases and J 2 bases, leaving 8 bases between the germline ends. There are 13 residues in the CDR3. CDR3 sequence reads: CASRKGPGNTIYF. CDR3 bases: TGTGCCAGCAGGAAGGGGCCTGGAAACACCATATATTTT.

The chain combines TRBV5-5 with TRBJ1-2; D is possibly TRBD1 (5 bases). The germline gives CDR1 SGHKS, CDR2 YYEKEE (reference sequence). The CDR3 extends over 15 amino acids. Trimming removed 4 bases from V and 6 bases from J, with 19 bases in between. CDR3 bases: TGTGCCAGCAGCGGCCGGGAGGGGAGATACGATGGCTACACCTTC. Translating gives CASSGREGRYDGYTF. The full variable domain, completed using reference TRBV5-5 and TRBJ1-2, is DAGVTQSPTHLIKTRGQQVTLRCSPISGHKSVSWYQQVLGQGPQFIFQYYEKEERGRGNFPDRFSARQFPNYSSELNVNALLLGDSALYLCASSGREGRYDGYTFGSGTRLTVV.

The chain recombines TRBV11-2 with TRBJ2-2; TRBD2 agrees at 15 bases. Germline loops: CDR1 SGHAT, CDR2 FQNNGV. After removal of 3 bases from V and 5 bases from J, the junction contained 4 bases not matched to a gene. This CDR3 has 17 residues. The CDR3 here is CASSLGLAGGITGELFF. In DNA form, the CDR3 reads TGTGCCAGCAGCTTGGGACTAGCGGGAGGTATTACCGGGGAGCTGTTTTTT.

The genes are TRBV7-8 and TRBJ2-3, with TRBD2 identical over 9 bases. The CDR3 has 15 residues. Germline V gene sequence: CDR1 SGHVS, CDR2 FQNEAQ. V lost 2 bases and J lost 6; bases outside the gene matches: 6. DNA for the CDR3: TGTGCCAGCAGCTTACTTAGCGGGGGTATCGATACGCAGTATTTT. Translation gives CASSLLSGGIDTQYF.

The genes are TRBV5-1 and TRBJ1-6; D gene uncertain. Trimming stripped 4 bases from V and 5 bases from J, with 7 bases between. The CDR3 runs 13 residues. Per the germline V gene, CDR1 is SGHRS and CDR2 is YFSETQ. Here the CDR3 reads CASSPGDNSPLHF. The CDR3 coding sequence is TGCGCCAGCAGCCCCGGGGATAATTCACCCCTCCACTTT.

The CDR3: CASSQGAGTQETQYF. In nucleotides, the CDR3 is TGTGCCAGCAGCCAGGGAGCGGGGACCCAAGAGACCCAGTACTTC. The V gene is TRBV7-9, the J gene TRBJ2-5; 7 bases match TRBD2. There are 15 residues in the CDR3. J gave up 1 base and V 5 bases, and 7 bases lay outside the gene matches. Germline lookup yields CDR1 SEHNR and CDR2 FQNEAQ (reference sequence).

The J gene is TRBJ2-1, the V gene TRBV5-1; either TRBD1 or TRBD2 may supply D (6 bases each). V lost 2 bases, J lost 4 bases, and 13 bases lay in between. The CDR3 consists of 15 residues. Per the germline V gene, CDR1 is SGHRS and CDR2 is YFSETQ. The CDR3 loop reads CASSFLQGTYNEQFF. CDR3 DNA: TGCGCCAGCAGCTTTCTTCAGGGGACTTACAATGAGCAGTTCTTC.

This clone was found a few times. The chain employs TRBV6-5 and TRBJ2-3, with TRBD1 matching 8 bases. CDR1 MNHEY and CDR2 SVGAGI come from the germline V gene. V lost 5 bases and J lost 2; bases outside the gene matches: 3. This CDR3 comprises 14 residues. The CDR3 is CASSRDRLTDTQYF. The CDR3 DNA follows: TGTGCCAGCAGTCGGGACAGGCTCACAGATACGCAGTATTTT.

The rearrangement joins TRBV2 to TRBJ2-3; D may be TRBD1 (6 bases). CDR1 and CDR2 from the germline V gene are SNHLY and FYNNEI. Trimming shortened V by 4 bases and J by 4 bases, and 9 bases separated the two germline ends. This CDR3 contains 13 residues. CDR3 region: CASSAGAPDTQYF. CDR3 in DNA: TGTGCCAGCAGTGCAGGGGCACCAGATACGCAGTATTTT.

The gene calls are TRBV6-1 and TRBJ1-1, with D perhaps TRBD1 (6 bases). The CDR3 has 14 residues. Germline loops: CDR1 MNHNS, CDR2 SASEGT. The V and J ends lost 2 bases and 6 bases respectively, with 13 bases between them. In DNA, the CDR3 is TGTGCCAGCAGTGAATGGGGGGGGCAGGCTGAAGCTTTCTTT. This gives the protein CASSEWGGQAEAFF.

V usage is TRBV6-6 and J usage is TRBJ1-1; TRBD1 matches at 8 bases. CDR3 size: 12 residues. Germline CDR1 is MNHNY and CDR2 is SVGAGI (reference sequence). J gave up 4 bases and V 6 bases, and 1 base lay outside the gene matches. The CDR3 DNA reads TGTGCCAGCAGACAGGGGGTCACTGAAGCTTTCTTT. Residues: CASRQGVTEAFF.

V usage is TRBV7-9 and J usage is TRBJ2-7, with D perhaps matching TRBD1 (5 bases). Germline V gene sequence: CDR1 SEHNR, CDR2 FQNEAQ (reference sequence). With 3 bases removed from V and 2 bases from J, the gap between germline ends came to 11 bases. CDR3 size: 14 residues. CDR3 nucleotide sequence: TGTGCCAGCAGCTTTCCCAGGGTCCCCTACGAGCAGTACTTC. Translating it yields CASSFPRVPYEQYF.

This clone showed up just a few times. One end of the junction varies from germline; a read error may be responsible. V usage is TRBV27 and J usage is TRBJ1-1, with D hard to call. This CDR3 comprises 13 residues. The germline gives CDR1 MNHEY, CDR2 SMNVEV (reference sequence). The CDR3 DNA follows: TGTGCCAGCAGTCTATCCAGCACCACTGAAGCTTTCTTT. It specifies CASSLSSTTEAFF.

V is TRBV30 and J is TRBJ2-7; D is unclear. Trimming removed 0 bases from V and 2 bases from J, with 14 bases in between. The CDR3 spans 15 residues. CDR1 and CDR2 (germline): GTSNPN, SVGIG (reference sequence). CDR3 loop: CAWSVSETGAYEQYF. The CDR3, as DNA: TGTGCCTGGAGTGTAAGTGAGACTGGAGCCTACGAGCAGTACTTC.

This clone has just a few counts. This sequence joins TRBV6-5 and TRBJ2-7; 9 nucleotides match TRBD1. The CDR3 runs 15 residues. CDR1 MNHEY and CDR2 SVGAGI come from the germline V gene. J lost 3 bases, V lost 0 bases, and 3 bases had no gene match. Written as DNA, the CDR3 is TGTGCCAGCAGTTACTCTGGGACAGGGCGCTACGAGCAGTACTTC. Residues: CASSYSGTGRYEQYF.

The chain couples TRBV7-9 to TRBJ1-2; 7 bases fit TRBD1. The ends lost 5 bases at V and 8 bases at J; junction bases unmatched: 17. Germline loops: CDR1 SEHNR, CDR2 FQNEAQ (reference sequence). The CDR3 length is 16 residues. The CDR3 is CASSPGGGQPLGGYTF. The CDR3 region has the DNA TGTGCCAGCAGCCCTGGTGGGGGACAGCCACTTGGCGGCTACACCTTC.

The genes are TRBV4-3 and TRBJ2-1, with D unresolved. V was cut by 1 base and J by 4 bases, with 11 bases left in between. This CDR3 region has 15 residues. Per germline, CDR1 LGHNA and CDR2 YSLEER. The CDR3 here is CASSQGADLYNEQFF. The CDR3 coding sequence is TGCGCCAGCAGCCAAGGAGCAGATCTATACAATGAGCAGTTCTTC.

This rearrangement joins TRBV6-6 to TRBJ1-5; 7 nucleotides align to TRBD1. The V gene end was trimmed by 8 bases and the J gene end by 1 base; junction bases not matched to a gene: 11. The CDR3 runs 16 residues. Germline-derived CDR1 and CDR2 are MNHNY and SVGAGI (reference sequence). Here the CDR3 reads CASQSTGPDSNQPQHF. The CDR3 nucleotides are TGTGCCAGCCAGTCGACAGGGCCCGACAGCAATCAGCCCCAGCATTTT.

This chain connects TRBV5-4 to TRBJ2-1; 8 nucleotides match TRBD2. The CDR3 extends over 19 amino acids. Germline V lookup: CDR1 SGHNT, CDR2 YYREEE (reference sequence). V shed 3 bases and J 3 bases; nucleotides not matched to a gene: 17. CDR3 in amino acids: CASSSDGSGAAPGYNEQFF. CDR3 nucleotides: TGTGCCAGCAGCTCGGACGGTAGCGGGGCAGCTCCGGGCTACAATGAGCAGTTCTTC.

CDR3 in amino acids: CASRSPLGTEAFF. The CDR3 DNA reads TGTGCCAGCAGGTCCCCCCTGGGCACTGAAGCTTTCTTT. The chain couples TRBV28 to TRBJ1-1; D remains ambiguous. The V and J ends lost 6 bases and 4 bases respectively, with 12 bases between them. CDR1 and CDR2 from the germline V gene are MDHEN and SYDVKM. The CDR3 loop spans 13 amino acids.

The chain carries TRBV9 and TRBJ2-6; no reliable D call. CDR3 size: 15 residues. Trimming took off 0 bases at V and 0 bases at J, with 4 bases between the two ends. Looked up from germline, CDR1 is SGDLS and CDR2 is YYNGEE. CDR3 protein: CASSVGDSGANVLTF. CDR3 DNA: TGTGCCAGCAGCGTAGGTGACTCTGGGGCCAACGTCCTGACTTTC.